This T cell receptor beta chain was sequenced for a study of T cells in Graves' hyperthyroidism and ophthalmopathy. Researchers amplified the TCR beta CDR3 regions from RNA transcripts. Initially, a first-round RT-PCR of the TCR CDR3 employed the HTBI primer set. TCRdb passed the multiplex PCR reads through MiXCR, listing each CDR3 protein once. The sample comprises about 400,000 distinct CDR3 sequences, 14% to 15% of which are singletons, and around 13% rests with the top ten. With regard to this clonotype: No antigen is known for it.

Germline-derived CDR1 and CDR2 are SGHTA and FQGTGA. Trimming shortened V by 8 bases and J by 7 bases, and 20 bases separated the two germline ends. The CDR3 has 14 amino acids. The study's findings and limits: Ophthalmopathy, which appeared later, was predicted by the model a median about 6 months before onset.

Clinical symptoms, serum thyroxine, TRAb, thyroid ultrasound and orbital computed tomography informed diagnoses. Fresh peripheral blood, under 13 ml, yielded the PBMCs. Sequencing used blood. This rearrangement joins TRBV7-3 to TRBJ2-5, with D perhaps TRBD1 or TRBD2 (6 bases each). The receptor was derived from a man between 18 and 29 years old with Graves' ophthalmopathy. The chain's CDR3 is CASSPQGLQGTQYF. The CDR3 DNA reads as TGTGCCAGCTCCCCACAGGGACTCCAGGGGACCCAGTACTTC.